Listed here are 31 T cell receptor beta chains from one sample, sequenced in a study of blood T cell repertoires in COVID-19. Sequencing used immunoSEQ multiplex PCR; TCRdb keeps in-frame clones, though not all of them. The data hold about 62,000 clones, with 85% to 90% observed a single time. Sequenced material: peripheral blood. The receptors here all came from an older woman with COVID-19, enrolled during active disease.

CDR3 region: CASSLEQALPYEQYF. CDR3 coding DNA: TGTGCCAGCAGCTTAGAACAGGCGCTCCCCTACGAGCAGTACTTC. The chain recombines TRBV7-2 with TRBJ2-7, with D perhaps TRBD1 (5 bases). Germline V gives CDR1 SGHTA, CDR2 FQGNSA. V was trimmed by 1 base and J by 2 bases, leaving 12 bases between them. The CDR3 has 15 amino acids.

The chain joins TRBV4-1 to TRBJ1-5; D is unresolved. V shed 0 bases and J shed 2 bases, with 11 bases lying between them. The germline gives CDR1 MGHRA, CDR2 YSYEKL. This CDR3 has 16 residues. In DNA, the CDR3 is TGCGCCAGCAGCCAAGACGGCGGGTTAGGCAATCAGCCCCAGCATTTT. Translated, it gives CASSQDGGLGNQPQHF.

This chain joins TRBV29-1 and TRBJ2-7, with TRBD2 matching 9 bases. The J segment lost 2 bases and the V segment lost 7 bases, leaving 12 bases of the junction unmatched. This CDR3 comprises 15 residues. Germline V CDR1 and CDR2: SQVTM, ANQGSEA. The CDR3, as DNA: TGCAGCGCCGTCCCTAGCGGGAAACCTACCTACGAGCAGTACTTC. It specifies CSAVPSGKPTYEQYF.

The chain links TRBV9 to TRBJ1-1, with TRBD1 as a possible D gene (6 bases). There are 16 residues in the CDR3. Germline-derived CDR1 and CDR2 are SGDLS and YYNGEE. The V gene lost 4 bases and the J gene lost 3 bases, with 19 bases spanning the gap. DNA of the CDR3: TGTGCCAGCAGCCCTCAACTGTGGGGGCCGGACACTGAAGCTTTCTTT. It encodes CASSPQLWGPDTEAFF.

This clone has just a few counts. The chain's CDR3 is CAWSVGVTYGYTF. DNA for the CDR3: TGTGCCTGGAGTGTCGGGGTAACCTATGGCTACACCTTC. This sequence joins TRBV30 and TRBJ1-2, with unresolved D. Trimming cost V 0 bases and J 4 bases, with 9 bases left between them. This CDR3 region has 13 residues. CDR1 and CDR2 (germline): GTSNPN, SVGIG (reference sequence).

This chain uses TRBV7-9 with TRBJ1-4; D is perhaps TRBD1 (5 bases). Trimming left V 5 bases short and J 4 bases short, with 20 bases between. CDR1 is SEHNR and CDR2 is FQNEAQ in the germline V gene (reference sequence). This CDR3 has 17 residues. This chain's CDR3 is CASSPGLFNRNNEKLFF. Written as DNA, the CDR3 is TGTGCCAGCAGCCCCGGGTTGTTCAACAGGAATAATGAAAAACTGTTTTTT.

V is TRBV9 and J is TRBJ1-4, with D tentatively TRBD1 (6 bases). The V end lost 2 bases, the J end lost 5 bases, and 7 bases lay between the germline ends. Germline V gives CDR1 SGDLS, CDR2 YYNGEE. The CDR3 extends over 13 amino acids. DNA of the CDR3: TGTGCCAGCAGCGTTACAGGGAATGAAAAACTGTTTTTT. Its translation is CASSVTGNEKLFF. Variable domain in full (rest from reference TRBV9 and TRBJ1-4): DSGVTQTPKHLITATGQRVTLRCSPRSGDLSVYWYQQSLDQGLQFLIQYYNGEERAKGNILERFSAQQFPDLHSELNLSSLELGDSALYFCASSVTGNEKLFFGSGTQLSVL.

The chain uses TRBV28 and TRBJ2-7; possible D gene TRBD2, 5 bases. Germline assignment: CDR1 MDHEN and CDR2 SYDVKM. This CDR3 region has 13 residues. Between the trimmed V and J ends, which lost 4 bases and 3 bases, there was a span of 10 bases. The CDR3 nucleotides are TGTGCCAGCAGTTCCACGGGAATCTACGAGCAGTACTTC. It specifies CASSSTGIYEQYF. Complete variable domain (other parts from reference TRBV28 and TRBJ2-7): DVKVTQSSRYLVKRTGEKVFLECVQDMDHENMFWYRQDPGLGLRLIYFSYDVKMKEKGDIPEGYSVSREKKERFSLILESASTNQTSMYLCASSSTGIYEQYFGPGTRLTVT.

The rearrangement links TRBV6-2 or TRBV6-3 to TRBJ1-1; D is unresolved. The CDR3 extends over 13 amino acids. Trimming cost V 3 bases and J 3 bases, with 8 bases left between them. The V gene's germline CDR1 is MNHEY and CDR2 SVGEGT. In DNA form, the CDR3 reads TGTGCCAGCAGTTATCAGGTATACACTGAAGCTTTCTTT. This codes for CASSYQVYTEAFF.

DNA of the CDR3: TGCGCCAGCAGCCACCCGGGCAGGGAAGAGACTGAAGCTTTCTTT. Translation: CASSHPGREETEAFF. V is TRBV4-1 and J is TRBJ1-1; D may be TRBD1 (5 bases). CDR1 is MGHRA, CDR2 YSYEKL, per germline. V was pared by 3 bases and J by 5 bases, with 16 bases between. The CDR3 is 15 amino acids.

This clone was counted only a few times. The chain employs TRBV2 and TRBJ2-6; a weak D match, TRBD2 (6 bases). V shed 4 bases and J shed 0 bases, with 13 bases lying between them. CDR3 length: 17 amino acids. Germline CDR1 is SNHLY and CDR2 is FYNNEI. The CDR3 coding sequence is TGTGCCAGCAGTGTTGGGGGGAGTAGCTCTGGGGCCAACGTCCTGACTTTC. Translated, it gives CASSVGGSSSGANVLTF.

The CDR3: CASRRKVAEKLFF. The CDR3 DNA follows: TGCGCCAGCCGGAGAAAGGTGGCTGAAAAACTGTTTTTT. The chain is built from TRBV4-1 and TRBJ1-4; no clear D. The CDR3 is 13 residues long. V lost 8 bases and J 7 bases, leaving 14 bases between the germline ends. Germline V CDR1 and CDR2: MGHRA, YSYEKL.

This clone has a single count. The rearrangement uses TRBV11-1 and TRBJ2-1; maybe TRBD2 (7 bases). The CDR3 sequence is 15 residues long. Trimming took 6 bases from V and 4 from J, leaving 16 bases between them. CDR1 and CDR2 from the germline V gene are SGHAT and FQDESV (reference sequence). The DNA for the CDR3 is TGTGCCAGCAGTATTGGGGGGGCTCGGTACAATGAGCAGTTCTTC. Its protein product is CASSIGGARYNEQFF.

The chain is built from TRBV11-3 and TRBJ2-1, with a tentative D call TRBD2 (7 bases). Germline V gene data show CDR1 as SGHNT and CDR2 as YENEEA. The CDR3 has 15 residues. With 7 bases removed from V and 1 base from J, the gap between germline ends came to 14 bases. The CDR3 region has the DNA TGTGCCAGCATCCCAAGGGGGGGGTCCTACAATGAGCAGTTCTTC. Residues: CASIPRGGSYNEQFF.

J is TRBJ2-5 and V is TRBV4-3, with a weak D call TRBD2 (6 bases). Deletions cut 0 bases from V and 4 bases from J, with 9 bases between. CDR3 length: 14 amino acids. Germline V gene data show CDR1 as LGHNA and CDR2 as YSLEER. CDR3 loop: CASSQDGAGETQYF. CDR3 coding DNA: TGCGCCAGCAGCCAAGATGGAGCGGGAGAGACCCAGTACTTC.

V gene TRBV4-2 combines with J gene TRBJ1-1, with D uncertain. Trimming stripped 4 bases from V and 1 base from J, with 10 bases between. This CDR3 region has 14 residues. Germline assignment: CDR1 LGHNA and CDR2 YNFKEQ. DNA for the CDR3: TGTGCCAGCAGCCTGAGATCACGGAACACTGAAGCTTTCTTT. Amino acid sequence: CASSLRSRNTEAFF.

The J gene is TRBJ1-2, the V gene TRBV5-4, with D unclear. CDR1 SGHNT and CDR2 YYREEE come from the germline V gene (reference sequence). The V gene lost 4 bases and the J gene lost 1 base, with 8 bases spanning the gap. This CDR3 contains 13 residues. The CDR3 DNA is TGTGCCAGCAGCCTCACGAGTAACTATGGCTACACCTTC. Residues: CASSLTSNYGYTF.

CDR3 DNA: TGTGCCAGCAGCGTAGGGGGCCTGGCTAATGAAAAACTGTTTTTT. It encodes CASSVGGLANEKLFF. The chain is built from TRBV9 and TRBJ1-4; the D gene is possibly TRBD1 (5 bases). Germline assignment: CDR1 SGDLS and CDR2 YYNGEE. This CDR3 is 15 amino acids long. With 0 bases removed from V and 3 bases from J, the gap between germline ends came to 9 bases.

The gene calls are TRBV6-2 or TRBV6-3 and TRBJ1-3, with 7 positions matching TRBD1. The J segment lost 2 bases and the V segment lost 4 bases, leaving 8 bases of the junction unmatched. Per the germline V gene, CDR1 is MNHEY and CDR2 is SVGEGT. The length of the CDR3 is 16 residues. As DNA, the CDR3 is TGTGCCAGCAGTTTTTCGGGAACAGGGGCTGGAAACACCATATATTTT. Translated, it gives CASSFSGTGAGNTIYF.

Written as DNA, the CDR3 is TGTGCCAGCAGCTTCCCAGGCACCGGGGAGCTGTTTTTT. This translates into CASSFPGTGELFF. The gene calls are TRBV5-6 and TRBJ2-2, with unresolved D. Germline V CDR1 and CDR2: SGHDT, YYEEEE. V was clipped by 2 bases and J by 4 bases, with 6 bases between them. CDR3 length equals 13 residues.

The chain employs TRBV30 and TRBJ1-2; TRBD1 matches 9 bases. V lost 1 base and J lost 8; bases outside the gene matches: 8. The germline V gene has CDR1 GTSNPN and CDR2 SVGIG (reference sequence). The CDR3 runs 14 residues. CDR3: CAWSASDRGHGYTF. The CDR3 region has the DNA TGTGCCTGGAGTGCTTCGGACAGGGGCCACGGCTACACCTTC.

The chain links TRBV19 to TRBJ1-2; D gene ambiguous. Trimming stripped 2 bases from V and 2 bases from J, with 15 bases between. Germline CDR1 reads LNHDA; CDR2 reads SQIVND (reference sequence). The CDR3 covers 16 residues. The CDR3 DNA is TGTGCCAGTAGTATATGGGAGGGAACATTGAACTATGGCTACACCTTC. Protein sequence: CASSIWEGTLNYGYTF.

The chain carries TRBV10-3 and TRBJ2-1; 9 bases are shared with TRBD2. The ends lost 10 bases at V and 5 bases at J; junction bases unmatched: 9. The CDR3 runs 14 residues. Germline V CDR1 and CDR2: ENHRY, SYGVKD. The CDR3 reads CASSGTSRDNEQFF. The DNA for the CDR3 is TGTGCCAGCTCCGGGACTAGCCGTGACAATGAGCAGTTCTTC.

This sequence joins TRBV18 and TRBJ2-1; 12 bases agree with TRBD2. CDR3 length: 16 amino acids. Germline lookup yields CDR1 KGHSH and CDR2 LQKENI. V trimming: 1 base; J trimming: 6 bases; junction bases outside the gene matches: 4. CDR3 sequence: CASSPQSLAGGNEQFF. Here the CDR3 DNA reads TGTGCCAGCTCACCACAGTCACTAGCGGGAGGCAATGAGCAGTTCTTC.

The rearrangement links TRBV29-1 to TRBJ2-7, with TRBD2 identical over 12 bases. This CDR3 contains 14 residues. Germline V gene lookup returns CDR1 SQVTM and CDR2 ANQGSEA. V lost 3 bases, J lost 2 bases, and 2 bases stayed unmatched. The CDR3 DNA sequence: TGCAGCGTTGATCTAGCGGGAGGGCCCTACGAGCAGTACTTC. Amino acids: CSVDLAGGPYEQYF.

This sequence joins TRBV7-2 and TRBJ2-1; 10 nucleotides match TRBD2. Germline loops: CDR1 SGHTA, CDR2 FQGNSA. The junction had 8 bases not matched to a gene; V was cut back by 2 bases and J by 7 bases. The length of the CDR3 is 16 residues. As DNA, the CDR3 is TGTGCCAGCAGCTTATCCCCAGCGGGAGGGCAAAATGAGCAGTTCTTC. This codes for CASSLSPAGGQNEQFF. The full variable domain, rest sourced from reference TRBV7-2 and TRBJ2-1, is GAGVSQSPSNKVTEKGKDVELRCDPISGHTALYWYRQSLGQGLEFLIYFQGNSAPDKSGLPSDRFSAERTGGSVSTLTIQRTQQEDSAVYLCASSLSPAGGQNEQFFGPGTRLTVL.

The genes are TRBV5-8 and TRBJ2-7, with 10 bases fitting TRBD2. Germline CDR1 SGHTS, CDR2 YDEGEE. The V gene end was trimmed by 0 bases and the J gene end by 6 bases; junction bases not matched to a gene: 3. The CDR3 extends over 14 amino acids. The CDR3 loop is CASSLALAGSEQYF. The DNA for the CDR3 is TGTGCCAGCAGCTTGGCACTAGCGGGAAGCGAGCAGTACTTC.

CDR3 protein: CASSPPVISYGYTF. The CDR3, as DNA: TGTGCCAGCAGCCCCCCGGTCATTTCCTATGGCTACACCTTC. V usage is TRBV7-2 and J usage is TRBJ1-2; no reliable D call. Trimming stripped 5 bases from V and 4 bases from J, with 14 bases between. The CDR3 covers 14 residues. Germline V CDR1 and CDR2: SGHTA, FQGNSA.

The chain links TRBV7-9 to TRBJ1-5; 10 nucleotides match TRBD1. With 3 bases clipped from V and 4 bases from J, the junction kept 0 bases outside the gene matches. Germline lookup yields CDR1 SEHNR and CDR2 FQNEAQ (reference sequence). The CDR3 spans 14 residues. The CDR3 bases are TGTGCCAGCAGCTTGGACAGGGGGAATCAGCCCCAGCATTTT. Amino acid sequence: CASSLDRGNQPQHF.

The genes are TRBV18 and TRBJ2-3; D is undetermined. The CDR3 totals 15 residues. Germline CDR1 KGHSH, CDR2 LQKENI. V was cut by 0 bases and J by 5 bases, with 12 bases left in between. The CDR3 nucleotides read TGTGCCAGCTCACCACCGTCCAGGATGAAAGATACGCAGTATTTT. Its translation is CASSPPSRMKDTQYF.

The chain recombines TRBV24-1 with TRBJ1-1, with D possibly matching TRBD1 (5 bases). V gave up 0 bases and J gave up 0 bases, with 7 bases separating them. This CDR3 region has 15 residues. The V gene's germline CDR1 is KGHDR and CDR2 SFDVKD. The CDR3 loop reads CATSDLGAVNTEAFF. The CDR3 DNA is TGTGCCACCAGTGATTTGGGGGCGGTGAACACTGAAGCTTTCTTT.